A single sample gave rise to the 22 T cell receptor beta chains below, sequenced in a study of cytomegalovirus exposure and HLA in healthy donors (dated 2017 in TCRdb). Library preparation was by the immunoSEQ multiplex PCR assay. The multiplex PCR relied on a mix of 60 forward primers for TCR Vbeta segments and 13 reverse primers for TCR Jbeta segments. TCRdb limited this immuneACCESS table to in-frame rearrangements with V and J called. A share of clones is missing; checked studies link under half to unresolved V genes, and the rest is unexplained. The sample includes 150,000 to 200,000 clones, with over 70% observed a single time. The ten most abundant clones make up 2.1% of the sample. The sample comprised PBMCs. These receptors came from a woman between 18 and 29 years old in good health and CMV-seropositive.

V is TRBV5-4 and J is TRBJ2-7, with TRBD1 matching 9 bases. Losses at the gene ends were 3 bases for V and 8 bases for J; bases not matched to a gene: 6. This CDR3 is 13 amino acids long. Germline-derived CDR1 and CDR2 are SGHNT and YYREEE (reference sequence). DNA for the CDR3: TGTGCCAGCAGCTGGGACAGGGAAAGGAAGCAGTACTTC. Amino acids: CASSWDRERKQYF.

The CDR3 region has the DNA TGCGCCAGCAGCTTCGCGGGCGTGAACTATGGCTACACCTTC. This encodes CASSFAGVNYGYTF. The V and J genes are TRBV5-1 and TRBJ1-2; D gene unclear. Trimming took 2 bases from V and 2 from J, leaving 10 bases between them. Germline loops: CDR1 SGHRS, CDR2 YFSETQ. The CDR3 is made up of 14 amino acids.

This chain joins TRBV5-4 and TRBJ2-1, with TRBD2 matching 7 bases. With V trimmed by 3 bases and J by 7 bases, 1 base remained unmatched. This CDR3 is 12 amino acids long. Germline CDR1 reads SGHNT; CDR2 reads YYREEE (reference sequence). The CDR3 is CASSWGGNEQFF. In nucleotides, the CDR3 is TGTGCCAGCAGCTGGGGGGGGAATGAGCAGTTCTTC.

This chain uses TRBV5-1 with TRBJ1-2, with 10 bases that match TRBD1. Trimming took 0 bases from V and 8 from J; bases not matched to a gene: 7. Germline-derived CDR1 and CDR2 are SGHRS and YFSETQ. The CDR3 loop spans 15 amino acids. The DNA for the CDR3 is TGCGCCAGCAGCTTGGCCGCGGGACAGGGGAGCGGCTACACCTTC. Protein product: CASSLAAGQGSGYTF.

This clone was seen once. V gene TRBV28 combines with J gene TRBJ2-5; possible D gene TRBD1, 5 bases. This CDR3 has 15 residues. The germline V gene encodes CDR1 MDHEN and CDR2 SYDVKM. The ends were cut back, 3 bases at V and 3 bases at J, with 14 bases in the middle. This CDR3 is CASSFYQGEEETQYF. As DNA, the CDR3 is TGTGCCAGCAGTTTTTACCAGGGCGAAGAAGAGACCCAGTACTTC.

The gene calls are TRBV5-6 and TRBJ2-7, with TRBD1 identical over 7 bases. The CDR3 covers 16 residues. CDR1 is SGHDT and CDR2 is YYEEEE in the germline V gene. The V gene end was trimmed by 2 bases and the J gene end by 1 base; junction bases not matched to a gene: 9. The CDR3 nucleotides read TGTGCCAGCAGCTTTACGGGACAGAACCTATCCTACGAGCAGTACTTC. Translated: CASSFTGQNLSYEQYF. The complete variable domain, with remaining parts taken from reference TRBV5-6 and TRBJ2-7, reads DAGVTQSPTHLIKTRGQQVTLRCSPKSGHDTVSWYQQALGQGPQFIFQYYEEEERQRGNFPDRFSGHQFPNYSSELNVNALLLGDSALYLCASSFTGQNLSYEQYFGPGTRLTVT.

CDR3 DNA: TGTGCCAGCAGTGCGCCAGGGGGCTATAATTCACCCCTCCACTTT. Encoded protein: CASSAPGGYNSPLHF. This chain uses TRBV2 with TRBJ1-6, with 7 nucleotides matching TRBD1. The CDR3 runs 15 residues. Losses at the gene ends were 4 bases for V and 3 bases for J; bases not matched to a gene: 3. CDR1 and CDR2 (germline): SNHLY, FYNNEI. The full variable domain, in which reference TRBV2 and TRBJ1-6 provide the parts outside the CDR3, is EPEVTQTPSHQVTQMGQEVILRCVPISNHLYFYWYRQILGQKVEFLVSFYNNEISEKSEIFDDQFSVERPDGSNFTLKIRSTKLEDSAMYFCASSAPGGYNSPLHFGNGTRLTVT.

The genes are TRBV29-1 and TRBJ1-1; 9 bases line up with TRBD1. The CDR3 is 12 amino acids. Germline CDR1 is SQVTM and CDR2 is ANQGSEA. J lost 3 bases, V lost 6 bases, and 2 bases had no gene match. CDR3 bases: TGCAGCGTGAACAGGGGGCACACTGAAGCTTTCTTT. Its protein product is CSVNRGHTEAFF.

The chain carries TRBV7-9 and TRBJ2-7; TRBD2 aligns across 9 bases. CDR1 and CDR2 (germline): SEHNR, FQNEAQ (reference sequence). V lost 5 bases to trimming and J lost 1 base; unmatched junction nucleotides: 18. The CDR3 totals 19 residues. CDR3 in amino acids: CASSLHLVSSGDQSYEQYF. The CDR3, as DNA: TGTGCCAGCAGCCTACACCTTGTTTCTAGCGGGGACCAGTCCTACGAGCAGTACTTC.

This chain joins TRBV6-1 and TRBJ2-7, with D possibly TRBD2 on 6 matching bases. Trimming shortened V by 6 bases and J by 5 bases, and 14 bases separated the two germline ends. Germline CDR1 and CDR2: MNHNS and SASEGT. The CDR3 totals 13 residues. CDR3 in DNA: TGTGCCAGCAGGTCTAACGGAGGGCACGAGCAGTACGTC. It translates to CASRSNGGHEQYV.

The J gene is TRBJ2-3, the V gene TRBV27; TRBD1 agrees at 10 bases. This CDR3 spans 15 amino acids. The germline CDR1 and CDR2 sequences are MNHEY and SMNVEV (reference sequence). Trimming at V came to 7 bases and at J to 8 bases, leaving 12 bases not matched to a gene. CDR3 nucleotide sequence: TGTGCCAGCATCCCTCCGGGACAGGGGAGGGTTACGCAGTATTTT. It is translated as CASIPPGQGRVTQYF.

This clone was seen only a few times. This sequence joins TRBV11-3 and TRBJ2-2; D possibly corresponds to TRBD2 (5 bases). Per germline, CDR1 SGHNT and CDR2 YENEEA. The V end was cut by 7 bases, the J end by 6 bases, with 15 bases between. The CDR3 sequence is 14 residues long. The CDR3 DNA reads TGTGCCAGCAAAGGACTTGCTTCCTCCGGGGAGCTGTTTTTT. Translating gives CASKGLASSGELFF.

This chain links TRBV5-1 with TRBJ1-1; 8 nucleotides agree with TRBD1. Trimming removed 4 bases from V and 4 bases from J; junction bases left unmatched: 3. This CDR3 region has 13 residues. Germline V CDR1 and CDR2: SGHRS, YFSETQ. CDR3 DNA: TGCGCCAGCAGCGGTACAGGGGGCACTGAAGCTTTCTTT. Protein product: CASSGTGGTEAFF.

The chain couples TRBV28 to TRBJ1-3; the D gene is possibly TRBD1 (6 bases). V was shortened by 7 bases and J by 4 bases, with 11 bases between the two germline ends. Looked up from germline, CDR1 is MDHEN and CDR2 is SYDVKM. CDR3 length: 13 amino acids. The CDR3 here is CASIRGSGNTIYF. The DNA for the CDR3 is TGTGCCAGCATCAGGGGATCAGGAAACACCATATATTTT. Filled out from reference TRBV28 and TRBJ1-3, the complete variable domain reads DVKVTQSSRYLVKRTGEKVFLECVQDMDHENMFWYRQDPGLGLRLIYFSYDVKMKEKGDIPEGYSVSREKKERFSLILESASTNQTSMYLCASIRGSGNTIYFGEGSWLTVV.

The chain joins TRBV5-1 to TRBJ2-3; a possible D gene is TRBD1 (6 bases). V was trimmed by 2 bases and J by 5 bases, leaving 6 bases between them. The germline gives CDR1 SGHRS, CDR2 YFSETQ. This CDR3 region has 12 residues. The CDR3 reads CASSLGGDTQYF. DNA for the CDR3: TGCGCCAGCAGCTTAGGGGGAGATACGCAGTATTTT.

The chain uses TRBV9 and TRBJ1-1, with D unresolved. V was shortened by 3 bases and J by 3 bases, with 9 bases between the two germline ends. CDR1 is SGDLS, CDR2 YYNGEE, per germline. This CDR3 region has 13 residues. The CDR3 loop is CASSAGSYTEAFF. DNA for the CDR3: TGTGCCAGCAGCGCCGGGTCTTACACTGAAGCTTTCTTT. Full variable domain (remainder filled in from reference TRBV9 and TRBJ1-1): DSGVTQTPKHLITATGQRVTLRCSPRSGDLSVYWYQQSLDQGLQFLIQYYNGEERAKGNILERFSAQQFPDLHSELNLSSLELGDSALYFCASSAGSYTEAFFGQGTRLTVV.

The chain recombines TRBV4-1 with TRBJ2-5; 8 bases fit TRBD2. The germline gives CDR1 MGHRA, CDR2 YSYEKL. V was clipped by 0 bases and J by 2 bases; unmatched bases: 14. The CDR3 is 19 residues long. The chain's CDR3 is CASSQESTSQGLVQETQYF. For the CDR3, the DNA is TGCGCCAGCAGCCAAGAATCGACTTCCCAGGGACTAGTACAAGAGACCCAGTACTTC.

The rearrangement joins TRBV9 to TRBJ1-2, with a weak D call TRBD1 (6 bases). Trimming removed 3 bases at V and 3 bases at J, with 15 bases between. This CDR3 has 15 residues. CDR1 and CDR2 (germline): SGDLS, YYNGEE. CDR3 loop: CASSEGGGGYYGYTF. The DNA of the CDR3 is TGTGCCAGCAGCGAGGGGGGAGGGGGATACTATGGCTACACCTTC.

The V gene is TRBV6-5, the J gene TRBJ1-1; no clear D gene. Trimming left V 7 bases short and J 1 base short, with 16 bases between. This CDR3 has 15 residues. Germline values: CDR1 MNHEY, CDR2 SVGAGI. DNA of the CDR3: TGTGCCAGCACCCCCTGGGGAGGCGGGAACACTGAAGCTTTCTTT. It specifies CASTPWGGGNTEAFF.

The CDR3 sequence is CAIRGQGGTEAFF. The CDR3 DNA sequence: TGTGCCATCAGGGGACAGGGAGGAACTGAAGCTTTCTTT. The V gene is TRBV10-3, the J gene TRBJ1-1; TRBD1 matches at 9 bases. Germline-derived CDR1 and CDR2 are ENHRY and SYGVKD. The CDR3 contains 13 residues. V lost 6 bases, J lost 5 bases, and 4 bases stayed unmatched.

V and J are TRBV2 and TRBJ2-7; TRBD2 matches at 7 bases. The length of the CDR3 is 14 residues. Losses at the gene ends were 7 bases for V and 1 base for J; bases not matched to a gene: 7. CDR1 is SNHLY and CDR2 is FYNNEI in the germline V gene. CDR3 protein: CASIPAGRSYEQYF. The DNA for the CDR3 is TGTGCCAGCATACCAGCGGGGCGTTCCTACGAGCAGTACTTC. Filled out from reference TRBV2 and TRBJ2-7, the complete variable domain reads EPEVTQTPSHQVTQMGQEVILRCVPISNHLYFYWYRQILGQKVEFLVSFYNNEISEKSEIFDDQFSVERPDGSNFTLKIRSTKLEDSAMYFCASIPAGRSYEQYFGPGTRLTVT.

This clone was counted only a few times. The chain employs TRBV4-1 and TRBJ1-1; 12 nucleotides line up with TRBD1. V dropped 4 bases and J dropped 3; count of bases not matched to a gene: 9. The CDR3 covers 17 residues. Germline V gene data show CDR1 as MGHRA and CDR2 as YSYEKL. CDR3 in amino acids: CASSPMGQGARDTEAFF. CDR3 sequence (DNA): TGCGCCAGCAGCCCAATGGGACAGGGGGCTAGGGACACTGAAGCTTTCTTT.